One T cell receptor (beta chain) is described in this entry. This CDR3 is also generated by other DNA sequences in the sample. CD45RA+ naive and CD45RA-negative memory subsets were separated from CD4+ cells. The ends were cut back, 0 bases at V and 8 bases at J, with 10 bases in the middle. Germline V gene sequence: CDR1 ENHRY, CDR2 SYGVKD. This CDR3 contains 13 residues. The sample belongs to a study of shared clonotypes between healthy human individuals. About the study: Plates per donor: three CD4 naive, three CD4 memory, two CD8 naive, one CD8 memory.

Here immunoSEQ multiplex PCR was the method, and the copy in TCRdb shows in-frame clones only, minus some. The sample includes roughly 2 million clones, about 94% of them seen just once. The sample consisted of naive CD4+ T cells sorted from blood. Subset indicated: CD45RA+ positively selected. The gene calls are TRBV10-3 and TRBJ1-2; D remains unclear. This receptor was identified in a man between 18 and 29 years old in good health. CDR3 region: CAISESAGYGYTF. In nucleotides, the CDR3 is TGTGCCATCAGTGAGTCAGCGGGGTACGGCTACACCTTC.